Following are 25 T cell receptor beta chains from one sample sequenced in a study of neurological immune-mediated disorders. One entry per CDR3 protein, called by TCRdb with MiXCR from the 5' RACE reads. The table has some 60,000 distinct CDR3 sequences, 2% to 2.5% seen once. The specimen sequenced was PBMCs. These receptors all come from a man in his forties or fifties with multiple sclerosis.

This clonotype was recorded many times. The CDR3 loop reads CASTLNRDRVSYTF. The DNA of the CDR3 is TGTGCCAGCACCCTGAACCGGGACAGAGTTAGCTACACCTTC. This chain connects TRBV7-2 to TRBJ1-2, with TRBD1 identical over 7 bases. The CDR3 has 14 amino acids. The ends lost 7 bases at V and 9 bases at J; junction bases unmatched: 14. The germline CDR1 and CDR2 sequences are SGHTA and FQGNSA.

In its sample, this clonotype was seen many times. This chain uses TRBV5-1 with TRBJ1-1; D is possibly TRBD1 (6 bases). Germline V CDR1 and CDR2: SGHRS, YFSETQ. V lost 4 bases and J 11 bases, leaving 21 bases between the germline ends. This CDR3 is built from 14 residues. The CDR3 nucleotides are TGCGCCAGCAGCCTGGGTGGGGCAGGGGATTCGGCTTTCTTT. Translated: CASSLGGAGDSAFF.

At least ten counts were recorded for this clonotype. J is TRBJ2-7 and V is TRBV5-1, with unresolved D. Germline CDR1 and CDR2: SGHRS and YFSETQ. The CDR3 covers 12 residues. Between the trimmed V and J ends, which lost 5 bases and 0 bases, there was a span of 6 bases. CDR3 sequence: CASRGSSYEQYF. CDR3 nucleotides: TGCGCCAGCAGGGGCAGCTCCTACGAGCAGTACTTC.

This clonotype has ten or more counts. V gene TRBV7-7 combines with J gene TRBJ2-1; the match to TRBD2 covers 8 bases. CDR1 and CDR2 (germline): SSHAT, FNYEAQ (reference sequence). The CDR3 sequence is 13 residues long. With 5 bases clipped from V and 7 bases from J, the junction kept 4 bases outside the gene matches. The CDR3 region is CASSPGTSNEQFF. As DNA, the CDR3 is TGTGCCAGCAGCCCAGGGACTAGTAATGAGCAGTTCTTC.

This clonotype has a handful of counts. Germline is not matched at one junction end, which may reflect a read error. The V and J genes are TRBV7-9 and TRBJ2-2; D unclear. This CDR3 region has 13 residues. Per germline, CDR1 SEHNR and CDR2 FQNEAQ (reference sequence). The CDR3 is CASTLVGTGELFF. For the CDR3, the DNA is TGTGCCAGCACCTTAGTGGGCACCGGGGAGCTGTTTTTT.

This clonotype was counted ten times or more. The genes are TRBV2 and TRBJ2-5; 10 bases match TRBD1. V dropped 8 bases and J dropped 4; count of bases not matched to a gene: 10. Per the germline V gene, CDR1 is SNHLY and CDR2 is FYNNEI. This CDR3 is built from 15 residues. The CDR3 bases are TGTGCCAGCGGGGGGGGACAGGGGCCTTCAGAGACCCAGTACTTC. As protein: CASGGGQGPSETQYF.

This clonotype was observed a handful of times. This chain joins TRBV7-2 and TRBJ2-5; D not resolved. The V end was cut by 5 bases, the J end by 2 bases, with 6 bases between. The CDR3 totals 12 residues. The germline gives CDR1 SGHTA, CDR2 FQGNSA. The CDR3 is CASSGVQETQYF. The CDR3 nucleotides are TGTGCCAGCAGCGGGGTTCAAGAGACCCAGTACTTC.

This clonotype appeared many times. This sequence joins TRBV29-1 and TRBJ1-2; the D gene is possibly TRBD1 (5 bases). Germline CDR1 SQVTM, CDR2 ANQGSEA. The CDR3 is made up of 15 amino acids. The V and J ends lost 8 bases and 6 bases respectively, with 25 bases between them. The CDR3 coding sequence is TGCAGCAGCTCGGAGACAGCGGGGGGAGGAAATGGCTACACCTTC. As protein: CSSSETAGGGNGYTF.

This clonotype has a count of ten or more. This chain uses TRBV7-9 with TRBJ2-3; 10 nucleotides match TRBD1. Per the germline V gene, CDR1 is SEHNR and CDR2 is FQNEAQ (reference sequence). With V trimmed by 4 bases and J by 6 bases, 7 bases remained unmatched. The CDR3 is made up of 15 amino acids. CDR3 nucleotide sequence: TGTGCCAGCAGCTCGGGGACAGGGGACGCGGATACGCAGTATTTT. This codes for CASSSGTGDADTQYF.

This clonotype has ten or more counts. The chain's CDR3 is CSASGDNTEAFF. The CDR3 region has the DNA TGCAGTGCTAGTGGGGATAACACTGAAGCTTTCTTT. The rearrangement links TRBV20-1 to TRBJ1-1, with no clear D. The CDR3 has 12 amino acids. V lost 3 bases and J 2 bases, leaving 7 bases between the germline ends. The germline V gene encodes CDR1 DFQATT and CDR2 SNEGSKA (reference sequence).

This clonotype has a count of ten or more. This chain links TRBV7-6 with TRBJ2-1; the D call may be TRBD1 or TRBD2 (5 bases each). Germline V lookup: CDR1 SGHVS, CDR2 FNYEAQ. The CDR3 length is 15 residues. V lost 5 bases to trimming and J lost 7 bases, with 18 bases between them. In DNA, the CDR3 is TGTGCCAGCAGCCGGGGACCCCAGGTCGTGAATGAGCAGTTCTTC. Its protein is CASSRGPQVVNEQFF.

The rearrangement uses TRBV20-1 and TRBJ1-5, with D maybe TRBD1 (5 bases). The CDR3 is 15 residues long. The germline V and J ends were trimmed by 4 bases and 1 base, with 14 bases remaining between them. Germline-derived CDR1 and CDR2 are DFQATT and SNEGSKA (reference sequence). The DNA for the CDR3 is TGCAGTGCTATGTTAGGGGTTAGGAGCAATCAGCCCCAGCATTTT. It codes for CSAMLGVRSNQPQHF.

The table lists this clonotype with many counts. This chain links TRBV27 with TRBJ2-2; D may be TRBD1 or TRBD2 (5 bases each). This CDR3 is 17 amino acids long. Germline V gene lookup returns CDR1 MNHEY and CDR2 SMNVEV (reference sequence). V lost 0 bases and J lost 4, with 15 bases in between. Written as DNA, the CDR3 is TGTGCCAGCAGTTTATCGGACCGCCTTGGGGGCACCGGGGAGCTGTTTTTT. Protein: CASSLSDRLGGTGELFF.

This clonotype was recorded many times. The rearrangement uses TRBV12-3 or TRBV12-4 and TRBJ2-2; 9 bases are a match to TRBD2. The CDR3 contains 15 residues. Germline trimming cut 5 bases from V and 5 bases from J; bases unmatched to any gene: 6. The CDR3 loop is CASSRTSDQTGELFF. DNA for the CDR3: TGTGCCAGCAGTCGGACTAGCGATCAGACCGGGGAGCTGTTTTTT.

This clonotype has ten or more counts. The chain carries TRBV7-8 and TRBJ2-1, with 10 bases aligning to TRBD2. CDR3 length equals 13 residues. Germline CDR1 and CDR2: SGHVS and FQNEAQ. Trimming at V came to 1 base and at J to 13 bases, leaving 4 bases not matched to a gene. Here the CDR3 DNA reads TGTGCCAGCAGCTTAGGGGCTAGCGGGGGTCAGTTCTTC. It codes for CASSLGASGGQFF.

This clonotype was picked up many times. The chain joins TRBV10-2 to TRBJ2-7; D might be TRBD2 (5 bases). The CDR3 spans 16 residues. V was pared by 2 bases and J by 0 bases, with 14 bases between. The germline V gene encodes CDR1 WSHSY and CDR2 SAAADI. CDR3 region: CASSESGLISSYEQYF. In nucleotides, the CDR3 is TGCGCCAGCAGTGAGAGTGGACTGATAAGCTCCTACGAGCAGTACTTC.

This clonotype was observed many times. The rearrangement joins TRBV20-1 to TRBJ2-2; TRBD1 is a possible D gene (5 bases). V was trimmed by 2 bases and J by 3 bases, leaving 13 bases between them. The CDR3 consists of 15 residues. Per germline, CDR1 DFQATT and CDR2 SNEGSKA (reference sequence). The CDR3 loop is CSARSGQRYTGELFF. The CDR3 region has the DNA TGCAGTGCTAGATCAGGACAACGGTACACCGGGGAGCTGTTTTTT.

This clonotype was seen repeatedly, ten times or more. The V call is TRBV3-1, the J call TRBJ1-1; D is unresolved. The CDR3 extends over 14 amino acids. Germline CDR1 LGHDT, CDR2 YNNKEL (reference sequence). V lost 1 base and J lost 4, with 10 bases in between. The CDR3 sequence: CASSQAGWGTEAFF. As DNA, the CDR3 is TGTGCCAGCAGCCAAGCGGGATGGGGCACTGAAGCTTTCTTT.

This clonotype was seen repeatedly, ten times or more. The chain has TRBV5-1 and TRBJ2-1; 8 bases agree with TRBD2. J lost 8 bases, V lost 4 bases, and 8 bases had no gene match. The CDR3 is 14 amino acids. Per the germline V gene, CDR1 is SGHRS and CDR2 is YFSETQ. The CDR3 bases are TGCGCCAGCAGCCACCCGGGGGGGGCGGATGAGCAGTTCTTC. This translates into CASSHPGGADEQFF. The full variable domain, with the rest looked up from reference TRBV5-1 and TRBJ2-1, is KAGVTQTPRYLIKTRGQQVTLSCSPISGHRSVSWYQQTPGQGLQFLFEYFSETQRNKGNFPGRFSGRQFSNSRSEMNVSTLELGDSALYLCASSHPGGADEQFFGPGTRLTVL.

The rearrangement uses TRBV5-4 and TRBJ2-5, with D perhaps matching TRBD2 (5 bases). This CDR3 is built from 15 residues. The germline V and J ends were trimmed by 4 bases and 2 bases, with 15 bases remaining between them. Germline CDR1 is SGHNT and CDR2 is YYREEE (reference sequence). Written as DNA, the CDR3 is TGTGCCAGCAGCCAAACCACCGGGGAACAAGAGACCCAGTACTTC. Translated: CASSQTTGEQETQYF.

This clonotype was seen many times. CDR3 sequence reads: CASSLESRGPQDTQYF. CDR3 nucleotides: TGCGCCAGCAGCTTGGAATCGCGGGGGCCTCAAGATACGCAGTATTTT. The chain combines TRBV5-1 with TRBJ2-3; possible D gene TRBD2, 7 bases. Germline CDR1 reads SGHRS; CDR2 reads YFSETQ. The CDR3 is 16 residues long. Trimming removed 0 bases from V and 5 bases from J, with 16 bases in between.

This clonotype was counted ten times or more. The rearrangement joins TRBV10-3 to TRBJ1-2; D gene unclear. CDR1 is ENHRY and CDR2 is SYGVKD in the germline V gene. V lost 3 bases to trimming and J lost 2 bases, with 10 bases between them. This CDR3 spans 14 amino acids. The CDR3 nucleotides are TGTGCCATCAGTGACGAGGTAATCAACTATGGCTACACCTTC. Residues: CAISDEVINYGYTF.

Many counts were recorded for this clonotype. This chain connects TRBV5-1 to TRBJ2-7; possibly TRBD1 for D (6 bases). The CDR3 runs to 18 residues. V dropped 0 bases and J dropped 0 bases, with 19 bases sitting between them. In germline, CDR1 is SGHRS, CDR2 YFSETQ. The CDR3 region has the DNA TGCGCCAGCAGCTTGGACTCTAAGAAAGGGGGTTTCTCCTACGAGCAGTACTTC. It is translated as CASSLDSKKGGFSYEQYF.

This clonotype was seen repeatedly, ten times or more. The chain uses TRBV6-5 and TRBJ2-3; 7 bases map to TRBD2. The CDR3 extends over 14 amino acids. The junction had 5 bases not matched to a gene; V was cut back by 8 bases and J by 0 bases. Per the germline V gene, CDR1 is MNHEY and CDR2 is SVGAGI. CDR3: CASRAGVSTDTQYF. Written as DNA, the CDR3 is TGTGCCAGCCGCGCGGGGGTTAGCACAGATACGCAGTATTTT.

The table lists this clonotype with many counts. V is TRBV12-3 or TRBV12-4 and J is TRBJ2-3; D ambiguous. There are 16 residues in the CDR3. V was pared by 2 bases and J by 0 bases, with 12 bases between. The CDR3 is CASSLIGRTSTDTQYF. Written as DNA, the CDR3 is TGTGCCAGCAGTTTAATCGGCAGAACTAGCACAGATACGCAGTATTTT.